Listed below are T cell receptor beta chains from one sample, sequenced in a study of blood T cell repertoires in COVID-19. Some clones are missing from TCRdb's copy, which holds only in-frame ones; the method was immunoSEQ multiplex PCR. The sample records 55,000 to 70,000 clones, around 90% being singletons. Sequencing was done on a sample of peripheral blood. These receptors came from a woman aged 45 to 65 with COVID-19, enrolled during active disease. The CDR3 runs from the conserved cysteine through the conserved F or W. The D gene is left open where the match is weak. For some rows the clone size is stated as once, few or many, or as a class when expanded; others skip it.

abundance | d_gene | j_gene | v_gene | CDR3nt | CDR3aa
- | - | TRBJ1-1 | TRBV5-4 | TGTGCCAGCAGCTTGGTTCCAGGGGCCGCTGAAGCTTTCTTT | CASSLVPGAAEAFF
once | TRBD2 | TRBJ2-1 | TRBV5-1 | TGCGCCAGCAGCTTGGCCGGCGGCGGGAGGAATGAGCAGTTCTTC | CASSLAGGGRNEQFF
- | - | TRBJ2-6 | TRBV9 | TGTGCCAGCAGCCTCCGTGGCAGGGGACTACCTGGGGCCAACGTCCTGACTTTC | CASSLRGRGLPGANVLTF
few | - | TRBJ2-1 | TRBV3-1/TRBV3-2 | TGTGCCAGCAGCCAACCCCCCAGGGGTTACAATGAGCAGTTCTTC | CASSQPPRGYNEQFF
- | TRBD2 | TRBJ2-3 | TRBV9 | TGTGCCAGCAGCGGAACTCTAGCGGGAGGGCCAACAGATACGCAGTATTTT | CASSGTLAGGPTDTQYF
- | TRBD1 | TRBJ2-7 | TRBV6-5 | TGTGCCAGCAGTCAACAGGGGAATGTGCGCGAGCAGTACTTC | CASSQQGNVREQYF
- | - | TRBJ2-2 | TRBV12-3/TRBV12-4 | TGTGCCAGCACGAGCGAGATCACCGGGGAGCTGTTTTTT | CASTSEITGELFF
- | - | TRBJ1-1 | TRBV12-3/TRBV12-4 | TGTGCCAGCAGTTTGCGGGGGTCTGAGGAAGCTTTCTTT | CASSLRGSEEAFF
- | - | TRBJ2-6 | TRBV30 | TGTGCCTGGAGTGCCGGGGGTTCTGGGGCCAACGTCCTGACTTTC | CAWSAGGSGANVLTF
- | - | TRBJ2-1 | TRBV28 | TGTGCCAGCAGGCGCGGGGCCTACAATGAGCAGTTCTTC | CASRRGAYNEQFF
- | - | TRBJ1-2 | TRBV11-3 | TGTGCCAGCAGCTTGTCCAGATCGTCAGGCTACACCTTC | CASSLSRSSGYTF
- | TRBD1 | TRBJ1-2 | TRBV4-2 | TGTGCCAGCAGCCCGGGACAGGGAGCTAACTATGGCTACACCTTC | CASSPGQGANYGYTF
- | - | TRBJ1-1 | TRBV6-6 | TGTGCCAGCAGTTATAAGCGGCCTCTTGGGAACACTGAAGCTTTCTTT | CASSYKRPLGNTEAFF
- | - | TRBJ2-2 | TRBV7-9 | TGTGCCAGCAGCCCCTGGGCCAGCAACACCGGGGAGCTGTTTTTT | CASSPWASNTGELFF
- | TRBD1 | TRBJ2-7 | TRBV5-1 | TGCGCCAGCAGCCTTAACAGGGGGCCTCGCTACGAGCAGTACTTC | CASSLNRGPRYEQYF
- | - | TRBJ2-3 | TRBV18 | TGTGCCAGTACCCGGGCGGGCGCCACAGATACGCAGTATTTT | CASTRAGATDTQYF
- | TRBD1 | TRBJ1-2 | TRBV5-1 | TGCGCCAGCGGATTTGACAGGGCGATTGGGGCCTATGGCTACACCTTC | CASGFDRAIGAYGYTF
- | TRBD1 | TRBJ1-5 | TRBV6-5 | TGTGCCAGCAGTTCCGGGACAGGGAAGGGCCAGCCCCAGCATTTT | CASSSGTGKGQPQHF
- | TRBD1 | TRBJ1-1 | TRBV7-2 | TGTGCCAGCAGCTTCGTCCAGACAGGGATTAACACTGAAGCTTTCTTT | CASSFVQTGINTEAFF
- | TRBD2 | TRBJ2-1 | TRBV27 | TGTGCCAGCAGGGCCGGGACTAGCGGGAGGGTGGGCCCCTACAATGAGCAGTTCTTC | CASRAGTSGRVGPYNEQFF
once | - | TRBJ1-6 | TRBV30 | TGTGCCTGGACACGGGGCAGGGGTTACCCCCTCCACTTT | CAWTRGRGYPLHF
once | - | TRBJ2-2 | TRBV25-1 | TGTGCCAGCAGTGAATATGTTCTCACCGGGGAGCTGTTTTTT | CASSEYVLTGELFF
- | - | TRBJ2-3 | TRBV6-5 | TGTGCCATAGAATCGGGACTTACCACAGATACGCAGTATTTT | CAIESGLTTDTQYF
- | - | TRBJ1-1 | TRBV19 | TGTGCCACCACAACAGGGTCGCCTCCTGAAGCTTTCTTT | CATTTGSPPEAFF
- | TRBD2 | TRBJ2-1 | TRBV7-8 | TGTGCCAGCAGCTCACCCCCGTGGCGGGAGTTGAATGAGCAGTTCTTC | CASSSPPWRELNEQFF
- | - | TRBJ2-1 | TRBV30 | TGTGCCTGGGCGATCAGGGGCTTCTCCTACAATGAGCAGTTCTTC | CAWAIRGFSYNEQFF
- | TRBD1 | TRBJ1-4 | TRBV5-1 | TGCGCCAGCCAAACGGACAGGGTCCCTAATGAAAAACTGTTTTTT | CASQTDRVPNEKLFF
- | TRBD2 | TRBJ2-2 | TRBV7-2 | TGTGCCAGCAGTCTGAGTGGACTAGCGGGATACCCCGGGGAGCTGTTTTTT | CASSLSGLAGYPGELFF
- | - | TRBJ1-2 | TRBV5-5 | TGTGCCAGCAGCGCGGAGGGGATGCCGAGCGGCTACACCTTC | CASSAEGMPSGYTF
few | - | TRBJ2-5 | TRBV2 | TGTGCCAGCAGCACGGGACTGTTAAGAGAGACCCAGTACTTC | CASSTGLLRETQYF
- | TRBD1 | TRBJ2-7 | TRBV5-4 | TGTGCCAGCAGCCGAAGACAGGGAACCAGCACCTACGAGCAGTACTTC | CASSRRQGTSTYEQYF
- | TRBD1 | TRBJ1-1 | TRBV14 | TGTGCCAGCAGCCGCCTTATAACAGGGGCGGGCACTGAAGCTTTCTTT | CASSRLITGAGTEAFF
- | - | TRBJ1-6 | TRBV9 | TGTGCCAGCAGCTCCCAGCAGACTTACAATTCACCCCTCCACTTT | CASSSQQTYNSPLHF
once | - | TRBJ2-1 | TRBV19 | TGTGCCAGTAGCGGAGGCTACAATGAGCAGTTCTTC | CASSGGYNEQFF
- | TRBD1 | TRBJ1-1 | TRBV30 | TGTGCCTGGAGTGTACCCGAGGTCAGGGGGACTGAAGCTTTCTTT | CAWSVPEVRGTEAFF